This T cell receptor (beta chain) comes out of a study of T cell repertoires in cytomegalovirus infection. Study in general: It was the public TCR beta signatures that indicated both CMV infection and matching HLA type. Study-wide results and limits: HLA-C-restricted TCR beta clonotypes specific for CMV led the ex vivo response. Individuals carrying CMV plus the relevant HLA were identified by cumulative frequency of public TCR beta families.

Remarks on this clonotype: Its antigen is currently unknown.

Germline V gene data show CDR1 as DFQATT and CDR2 as SNEGSKA (reference sequence). Trimming cost V 2 bases and J 0 bases; bases outside gene matches: 9. This CDR3 region has 16 residues. Each CDR3 protein is one row after TCRdb ran MiXCR on the reads. In the table there are hundreds of thousands of distinct CDR3 sequences, around a third of which are singletons. This TCR was recovered from a human donor in good health (CMV status not recorded). Some clones in this sample may be carry-over from other donors' samples. The V gene is TRBV20-1, the J gene TRBJ1-1; 7 bases agree with TRBD1. The sequenced sample was cultured PBMCs, obtained from culture after CMV antigen stimulation. CDR3 coding DNA: TGCAGTGCTAGATCTTTCCCGGACAGGATGAACACTGAAGCTTTCTTT. Translation: CSARSFPDRMNTEAFF.